The T cell receptor (beta chain) described here comes from a study of graft-versus-host responses after intestinal transplantation. This clone was found once. The antigen is not known. The table came from immunoSEQ multiplex PCR; TCRdb's copy has only in-frame clones and leaves some out. The data hold 98,000 or so clones, with about 90% observed a single time. Germline trimming cut 4 bases from V and 10 bases from J; bases unmatched to any gene: 8. The CDR3 spans 14 residues. Germline values: CDR1 GTSNPN, CDR2 SVGIG (reference sequence). Study-wide results and limits: The presence of high graft-versus-host to host-versus-graft clonal ratios in allografts characterized patients with graft-donor T cell macrochimerism. Early after transplant, HvG clones declined as circulating GvH clones peaked.

The chain is built from TRBV30 and TRBJ2-1, with 12 bases fitting TRBD2. Source: unstimulated CD4+ T cells sorted from spleen or lymph node cells, taken before intestinal transplant. This TCR was recovered from a human donor who received an intestinal transplant. CDR3 coding DNA: TGTGCCTGGAACGCACTAGCGGGGGGTTTGGAGCAGTTCTTC. Amino acid sequence: CAWNALAGGLEQFF. Looking up the rest from reference TRBV30 and TRBJ2-1 gives the full variable domain: SQTIHQWPATLVQPVGSPLSLECTVEGTSNPNLYWYRQAAGRGLQLLFYSVGIGQISSEVPQNLSASRPQDRQFILSSKKLLLSDSGFYLCAWNALAGGLEQFFGPGTRLTVL.